One sample yielded the 27 T cell receptor beta chains listed below, sequenced in a study of T cells in Graves' hyperthyroidism and ophthalmopathy. Amplification yielded TCR beta CDR3 regions, with RNA transcripts as the source. The HTBI set primed first-round TCR CDR3 RT-PCR. TCRdb passed the multiplex PCR reads through MiXCR, listing each CDR3 protein once. The table records hundreds of thousands of distinct CDR3 sequences, 13% to 15% of them present only once. The sample taken for sequencing was blood. These receptor sequences come from a woman aged 45-65 years with Graves' ophthalmopathy.

The V gene is TRBV7-3, the J gene TRBJ2-5; D remains ambiguous. The CDR3 totals 13 residues. Looked up from germline, CDR1 is SGHTA and CDR2 is FQGTGA. The V gene lost 5 bases and the J gene lost 3 bases, with 10 bases spanning the gap. CDR3: CASSPRKEETQYF. CDR3 bases: TGTGCCAGCAGCCCACGGAAAGAAGAGACCCAGTACTTC.

This clonotype was recorded at least ten times. The chain employs TRBV4-3 and TRBJ2-7; TRBD1 agrees at 8 bases. The ends lost 0 bases at V and 3 bases at J; junction bases unmatched: 4. CDR1 LGHNA and CDR2 YSLEER come from the germline V gene. This CDR3 has 15 residues. Here the CDR3 reads CASSQDRTGIYEQYF. In DNA, the CDR3 is TGCGCCAGCAGCCAAGACAGGACAGGGATCTACGAGCAGTACTTC.

Ten or more counts support this clonotype. This chain joins TRBV11-2 and TRBJ1-1, with D perhaps matching TRBD1 (6 bases). The CDR3 spans 12 residues. Per the germline V gene, CDR1 is SGHAT and CDR2 is FQNNGV. Trimming took off 5 bases at V and 7 bases at J, with 11 bases between the two ends. The CDR3 sequence is CASSPGAFEAFF. The CDR3, as DNA: TGTGCCAGCAGCCCGGGGGCCTTTGAAGCTTTCTTT.

The table lists this clonotype with many counts. V and J are TRBV12-3 or TRBV12-4 and TRBJ2-2; D may be TRBD1 (6 bases). The CDR3 is 14 amino acids. Between the trimmed V and J ends, which lost 7 bases and 2 bases, there was a span of 11 bases. The CDR3: CASNLQGNTGELFF. CDR3 sequence (DNA): TGTGCCAGCAACCTACAGGGCAACACCGGGGAGCTGTTTTTT.

This clonotype occurred many times. The rearrangement links TRBV29-1 to TRBJ2-1, with 9 positions matching TRBD1. The germline V gene has CDR1 SQVTM and CDR2 ANQGSEA. V shed 5 bases and J 3 bases; nucleotides not matched to a gene: 5. The CDR3 is 14 amino acids. DNA of the CDR3: TGCAGCGTTCCCGGGACAGGGCTCTACAATGAGCAGTTCTTC. Protein sequence: CSVPGTGLYNEQFF.

A few counts support this clonotype. At one boundary the junction diverges from the germline segment, which might be a read error. The chain combines TRBV7-2 with TRBJ2-2, with a tentative D call TRBD2 (5 bases). The CDR3 is 13 amino acids. Looked up from germline, CDR1 is SGHTA and CDR2 is FQGNSA. CDR3 bases: TGTGCCAGCAGCCCCGACAACACCGGGGAGCTGTCTTTT. Its translation is CASSPDNTGELSF.

Notes on this clonotype: A much larger clone lies a single base off, so this may be a read error. The conserved phenylalanine or tryptophan is not found at the CDR3 terminus, so this likely reflects a read error. V and J are TRBV3-1 and TRBJ2-7, with a tentative D call TRBD2 (6 bases). This CDR3 is 15 amino acids long. Germline assignment: CDR1 LGHDT and CDR2 YNNKEL (reference sequence). Trimming left V 4 bases short and J 4 bases short, with 17 bases between. The CDR3 sequence: CASSPKGGATYEQYC. In DNA, the CDR3 is TGTGCCAGCAGCCCGAAAGGAGGGGCTACGTACGAGCAGTACTGC.

This clonotype was found many times. V and J are TRBV28 and TRBJ2-5, with D maybe TRBD1 (5 bases). Trimming pared 4 bases from V and 4 bases from J, leaving 25 bases between. The CDR3 contains 18 residues. Germline CDR1 MDHEN, CDR2 SYDVKM. CDR3 sequence (DNA): TGTGCCAGCAGTTGCCCCCCCTACGGCCAGGGTATAAGAGAGACCCAGTACTTC. It specifies CASSCPPYGQGIRETQYF.

The chain recombines TRBV7-6 with TRBJ1-3, with 7 bases aligning to TRBD1. Germline V gene sequence: CDR1 SGHVS, CDR2 FNYEAQ. V shed 3 bases, J shed 0 bases, and the junction held 11 bases outside the gene matches. This CDR3 contains 18 residues. In DNA, the CDR3 is TGTGCCAGCAGCTTCTGGGCCCGGGGACAGAGCTCTGGAAACACCATATATTTT. It is translated as CASSFWARGQSSGNTIYF.

This clonotype was seen repeatedly, ten times or more. The rearrangement uses TRBV30 and TRBJ2-1; 8 nucleotides match TRBD2. Germline-derived CDR1 and CDR2 are GTSNPN and SVGIG (reference sequence). This CDR3 has 13 amino acids. The junction had 1 base not matched to a gene; V was cut back by 0 bases and J by 6 bases. The CDR3 loop is CAWSVTSGNEQFF. CDR3 coding DNA: TGTGCCTGGAGTGTCACTAGCGGCAATGAGCAGTTCTTC. Using reference TRBV30 and TRBJ2-1 for the parts outside the CDR3, the full variable domain is SQTIHQWPATLVQPVGSPLSLECTVEGTSNPNLYWYRQAAGRGLQLLFYSVGIGQISSEVPQNLSASRPQDRQFILSSKKLLLSDSGFYLCAWSVTSGNEQFFGPGTRLTVL.

This clonotype occurred a few times. V and J are TRBV5-1 and TRBJ2-3, with D tentatively TRBD2 (6 bases). V gave up 0 bases and J gave up 9 bases, with 14 bases separating them. This CDR3 is 14 amino acids long. In germline, CDR1 is SGHRS, CDR2 YFSETQ. CDR3 bases: TGCGCCAGCAGCTTGGGTGACCCCCGGGGGACGCAGTATTTT. It yields the protein CASSLGDPRGTQYF.

This clonotype has a count of ten or more. The chain links TRBV5-1 to TRBJ2-7; the D gene is possibly TRBD2 (6 bases). This CDR3 has 15 residues. Germline V gene sequence: CDR1 SGHRS, CDR2 YFSETQ. Trimming removed 2 bases from V and 2 bases from J, with 14 bases in between. The DNA for the CDR3 is TGCGCCAGCAGCTTCGGAATAGCGGACGCCTACGAGCAGTACTTC. Residues: CASSFGIADAYEQYF.

The table lists this clonotype with a few counts. This rearrangement joins TRBV2 to TRBJ2-3, with 8 bases aligning to TRBD2. With 10 bases clipped from V and 1 base from J, the junction kept 10 bases outside the gene matches. The CDR3 is made up of 15 amino acids. Germline V gene lookup returns CDR1 SNHLY and CDR2 FYNNEI. The DNA for the CDR3 is TGTGCCACTGAAGGGACGGGAGGGGGCACAGATACGCAGTATTTT. Translation: CATEGTGGGTDTQYF.

This clonotype was detected many times. The CDR3 loop is CSPRLAGAQETQYF. The CDR3 coding sequence is TGCAGTCCAAGACTAGCGGGAGCGCAAGAGACCCAGTACTTC. The chain has TRBV20-1 and TRBJ2-5; TRBD2 matches 12 bases. The CDR3 length is 14 residues. The V and J ends lost 8 bases and 2 bases, in that order; junction bases with no gene match: 6. CDR1 and CDR2 (germline): DFQATT, SNEGSKA (reference sequence).

The chain recombines TRBV6-1 with TRBJ1-5; D not certain. Between the trimmed V and J ends, which lost 6 bases and 0 bases, there was a span of 12 bases. Germline V gene sequence: CDR1 MNHNS, CDR2 SASEGT. The CDR3 contains 15 residues. CDR3 loop: CASRWTVYSNQPQHF. The CDR3 nucleotides read TGTGCCAGCAGATGGACGGTATATAGCAATCAGCCCCAGCATTTT.

With respect to this clonotype: Since a much larger clone is just one base distant, this may be a read error. V is TRBV6-1 and J is TRBJ1-2; possible D gene TRBD1, 6 bases. In germline, CDR1 is MNHNS, CDR2 SASEGT. The V and J ends lost 1 base and 3 bases respectively, with 6 bases between them. This CDR3 has 13 amino acids. The CDR3 here is CASSEGQDYGYTF. For the CDR3, the DNA is TGTGCCAGCAGTGAAGGACAGGACTATGGCTACACCTTC.

This clonotype showed up many times. CDR3 residues: CASSLMPSGNTGELFF. DNA for the CDR3: TGTGCCAGCAGTTTAATGCCTAGCGGGAACACCGGGGAGCTGTTTTTT. The rearrangement joins TRBV27 to TRBJ2-2, with TRBD2 matching over 7 bases. The ends lost 2 bases at V and 1 base at J; junction bases unmatched: 4. CDR1 MNHEY and CDR2 SMNVEV come from the germline V gene (reference sequence). This CDR3 has 16 residues.

The V gene is TRBV12-3 or TRBV12-4, the J gene TRBJ1-6, with D unresolved. Trimming removed 5 bases at V and 6 bases at J, with 11 bases between. This CDR3 is 14 amino acids long. The CDR3 nucleotides read TGTGCCAGCAGTATAGAAAATGTTAATTCACCCCTCCACTTT. It yields the protein CASSIENVNSPLHF.

This clonotype was counted only a few times. V is TRBV6-5 and J is TRBJ1-1; 9 bases are a match to TRBD1. The CDR3 extends over 16 amino acids. The germline gives CDR1 MNHEY, CDR2 SVGAGI. Losses at the gene ends were 2 bases for V and 5 bases for J; bases not matched to a gene: 9. DNA for the CDR3: TGTGCCAGCAGTTACATCTCCGGACAGGGGTTGACTGAAGCTTTCTTT. It yields the protein CASSYISGQGLTEAFF.

This clonotype came up a few times. This chain joins TRBV28 and TRBJ1-2; a weak D match, TRBD1 (6 bases). This CDR3 spans 17 amino acids. Looked up from germline, CDR1 is MDHEN and CDR2 is SYDVKM. The germline V and J ends were trimmed by 4 bases and 3 bases, with 21 bases remaining between them. The CDR3 nucleotides are TGTGCCAGCAGTTCAACCCTACAGGGCAGCAGGGACTATGGCTACACCTTC. It specifies CASSSTLQGSRDYGYTF.

This clonotype was observed many times. J is TRBJ1-4 and V is TRBV5-1, with a weak D call TRBD1 (6 bases). This CDR3 spans 14 amino acids. CDR1 SGHRS and CDR2 YFSETQ come from the germline V gene. Trimming took 3 bases from V and 5 from J, leaving 11 bases between them. The CDR3 nucleotides read TGCGCCAGCAGCTGGGGGACATCCAATGAAAAACTGTTTTTT. This gives the protein CASSWGTSNEKLFF. Complete variable domain (other parts from reference TRBV5-1 and TRBJ1-4): KAGVTQTPRYLIKTRGQQVTLSCSPISGHRSVSWYQQTPGQGLQFLFEYFSETQRNKGNFPGRFSGRQFSNSRSEMNVSTLELGDSALYLCASSWGTSNEKLFFGSGTQLSVL.

The table lists this clonotype with many counts. The J gene is TRBJ2-7, the V gene TRBV20-1; TRBD2 agrees at 8 bases. The CDR3 has 14 amino acids. Losses at the gene ends were 5 bases for V and 3 bases for J; bases not matched to a gene: 9. From germline, CDR1 is DFQATT and CDR2 SNEGSKA (reference sequence). The DNA of the CDR3 is TGCAGTGCTTCTCTAGCGGGCGGACGCTACGAGCAGTACTTC. This sequence encodes CSASLAGGRYEQYF.

This clonotype was picked up one time. The chain combines TRBV28 with TRBJ2-7, with 14 bases lining up with TRBD2. J was trimmed by 4 bases and V by 4 bases; bases with no gene match: 9. CDR3 length equals 17 residues. In germline, CDR1 is MDHEN, CDR2 SYDVKM. CDR3 in amino acids: CASSSPGLAGARYEQYF. As DNA, the CDR3 is TGTGCCAGCAGTTCACCGGGACTAGCGGGAGCAAGGTACGAGCAGTACTTC.

This clonotype was found many times. This chain links TRBV30 with TRBJ2-5; D is uncertain. The germline gives CDR1 GTSNPN, CDR2 SVGIG (reference sequence). The CDR3 runs to 12 residues. Trimming removed 1 base from V and 7 bases from J, with 10 bases in between. In DNA form, the CDR3 reads TGTGCCTGGAGTGCTCCATTAGGGACCCAGTACTTC. Its translation: CAWSAPLGTQYF.

The table lists this clonotype with a few counts. DNA for the CDR3: TGTGCCAGCAGCCCGACTAGCGCGCAGACTTACGAGCAGTACTTC. Protein: CASSPTSAQTYEQYF. The chain carries TRBV6-2 or TRBV6-3 and TRBJ2-7; TRBD2 matches 8 bases. V shed 6 bases, J shed 4 bases, and the junction held 11 bases outside the gene matches. The CDR3 loop spans 15 amino acids. In germline, CDR1 is MNHEY, CDR2 SVGEGT.

This clonotype showed up just a few times. The rearrangement uses TRBV7-9 and TRBJ2-5; a weak D match, TRBD2 (7 bases). CDR1 is SEHNR, CDR2 FQNEAQ, per germline (reference sequence). Trimming removed 5 bases from V and 7 bases from J, with 20 bases in between. This CDR3 spans 15 amino acids. The CDR3 coding sequence is TGTGCCAGCAGCGGGGCTGGGGGGGGCCACGGGACCCAGTACTTC. Encoded protein: CASSGAGGGHGTQYF.

Ten or more counts support this clonotype. The J gene is TRBJ1-5, the V gene TRBV10-1; D unclear. Germline V gene sequence: CDR1 WNHNN, CDR2 SYGVQD (reference sequence). V was cut by 5 bases and J by 4 bases, with 3 bases left in between. The CDR3 has 11 amino acids. The CDR3 spells CASSCNQPQHF. In DNA, the CDR3 is TGCGCCAGCAGTTGTAATCAGCCCCAGCATTTT.